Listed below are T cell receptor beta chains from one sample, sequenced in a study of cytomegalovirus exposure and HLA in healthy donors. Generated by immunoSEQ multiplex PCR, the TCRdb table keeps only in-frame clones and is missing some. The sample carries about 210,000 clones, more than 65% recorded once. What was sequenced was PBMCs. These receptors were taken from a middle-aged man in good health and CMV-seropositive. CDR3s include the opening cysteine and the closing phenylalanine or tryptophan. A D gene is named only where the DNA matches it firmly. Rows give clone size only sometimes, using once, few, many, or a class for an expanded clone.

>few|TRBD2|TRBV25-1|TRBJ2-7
CASSDRPSGRYEQYF
TGTGCCAGCAGTGACCGCCCTAGCGGGAGGTACGAGCAGTACTTC
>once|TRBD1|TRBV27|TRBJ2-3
CASSPDRDRVYTQYF
TGTGCCAGCAGTCCCGACCGGGACAGGGTATATACGCAGTATTTT
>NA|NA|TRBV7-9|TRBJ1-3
CASSLSGGNTIYF
TGTGCCAGCAGCTTGAGCGGGGGAAACACCATATATTTT
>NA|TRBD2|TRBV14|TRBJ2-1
CASSPLAGIPRNEQFF
TGTGCCAGCAGCCCCCTAGCGGGAATCCCTCGCAATGAGCAGTTCTTC
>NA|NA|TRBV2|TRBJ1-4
CASMARQANEKLFF
TGTGCCAGCATGGCCAGGCAAGCTAATGAAAAACTGTTTTTT
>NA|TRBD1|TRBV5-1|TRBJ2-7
CASSLGGTGLYEQYF
TGCGCCAGCAGCTTGGGAGGGACAGGATTGTACGAGCAGTACTTC
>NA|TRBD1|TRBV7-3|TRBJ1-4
CASSLAPGGKLFF
TGTGCCAGCAGCTTAGCGCCAGGGGGGAAACTGTTTTTT
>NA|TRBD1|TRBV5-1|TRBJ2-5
CARPGQGETQYF
TGCGCCAGGCCGGGACAGGGGGAGACCCAGTACTTC
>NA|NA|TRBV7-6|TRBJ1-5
CASSGGPGQPQHF
TGTGCCAGCAGTGGCGGCCCGGGTCAGCCCCAGCATTTT
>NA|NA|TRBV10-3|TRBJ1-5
CAISEPGLQPQHF
TGTGCCATCAGTGAACCAGGGTTGCAGCCCCAGCATTTT
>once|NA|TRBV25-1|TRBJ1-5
CASSESSGGNSNQPQHF
TGTGCCAGCAGTGAATCCTCGGGGGGGAATAGCAATCAGCCCCAGCATTTT
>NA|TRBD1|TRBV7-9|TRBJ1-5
CASSYQLTGGNQPQHF
TGTGCCAGCAGTTACCAGTTGACAGGGGGCAATCAGCCCCAGCATTTT
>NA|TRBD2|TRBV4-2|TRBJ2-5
CASSQTTSGREGETQYF
TGTGCCAGCAGCCAAACTACTAGCGGGAGGGAGGGGGAGACCCAGTACTTC
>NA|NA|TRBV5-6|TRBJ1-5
CASSLGGRVGNQPQHF
TGTGCCAGCAGCTTGGGTGGCAGGGTCGGCAATCAGCCCCAGCATTTT
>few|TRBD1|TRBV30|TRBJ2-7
CAWSVHQTGGSYEQYF
TGTGCCTGGAGTGTCCACCAGACAGGGGGCTCCTACGAGCAGTACTTC
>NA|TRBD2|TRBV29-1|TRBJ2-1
CSVWTSGGAYNEQFF
TGCAGCGTTTGGACTAGCGGGGGGGCCTACAATGAGCAGTTCTTC
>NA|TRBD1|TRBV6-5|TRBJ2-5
CASSYGQGAGETQYF
TGTGCCAGCAGTTACGGACAGGGGGCAGGAGAGACCCAGTACTTC
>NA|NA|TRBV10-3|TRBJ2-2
CAISETQGSMNTGELFF
TGTGCCATCAGTGAGACCCAGGGGTCTATGAACACCGGGGAGCTGTTTTTT
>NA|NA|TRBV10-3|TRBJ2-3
CAISDGGLDTQYF
TGTGCCATCAGTGACGGGGGACTAGATACGCAGTATTTT
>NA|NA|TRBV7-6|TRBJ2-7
CASSSRAGYEQYF
TGTGCCAGCAGCTCCAGGGCCGGGTACGAGCAGTACTTC
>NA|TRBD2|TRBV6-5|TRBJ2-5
CASSLLAGGNQETQYF
TGTGCCAGCAGTTTACTAGCGGGGGGCAACCAAGAGACCCAGTACTTC
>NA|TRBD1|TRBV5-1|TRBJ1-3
CASSLRGQGLSSGNTIYF
TGCGCCAGCAGCTTGAGGGGACAGGGTCTCAGCTCTGGAAACACCATATATTTT
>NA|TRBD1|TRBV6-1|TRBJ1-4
CASRKTGGYEKLFF
TGTGCCAGCAGGAAGACAGGGGGCTATGAAAAACTGTTTTTT
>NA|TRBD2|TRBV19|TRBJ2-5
CASSISGGNQETQYF
TGTGCCAGTAGTATAAGCGGGGGCAACCAAGAGACCCAGTACTTC
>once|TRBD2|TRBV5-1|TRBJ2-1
CASSLELAGGGNEQFF
TGCGCCAGCAGCCTGGAGCTAGCGGGGGGTGGCAATGAGCAGTTCTTC
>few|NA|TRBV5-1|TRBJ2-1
CASSPRLGVLGEQFF
TGCGCCAGCAGCCCCAGACTAGGTGTATTAGGGGAGCAGTTCTTC
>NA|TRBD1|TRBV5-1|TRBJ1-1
CASSSGQAGISFF
TGCGCCAGCAGCAGCGGACAGGCCGGGATTTCTTTCTTT
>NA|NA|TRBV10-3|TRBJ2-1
CAISESTGTVPFF
TGTGCCATCAGTGAGTCTACCGGGACTGTTCCTTTCTTC
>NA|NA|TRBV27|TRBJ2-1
CASKRRPGDGVDEQFF
TGTGCCAGCAAACGCCGACCGGGAGACGGGGTAGATGAGCAGTTCTTC
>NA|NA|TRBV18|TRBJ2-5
CASSPPRGQETQYF
TGTGCCAGCTCACCACCTAGGGGACAAGAGACCCAGTACTTC
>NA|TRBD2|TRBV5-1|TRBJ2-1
CASSFRLAGGSAVEQFF
TGCGCCAGCAGCTTTCGACTAGCGGGAGGCTCAGCGGTTGAGCAGTTCTTC
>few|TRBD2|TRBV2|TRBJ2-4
CARGRGSGKNIQYF
TGTGCCCGGGGGAGGGGTTCGGGCAAAAACATTCAGTACTTC
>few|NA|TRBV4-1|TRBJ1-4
CASTLGYSGNGKLFF
TGCGCCAGCACCCTAGGTTATTCAGGGAACGGAAAACTGTTTTTT
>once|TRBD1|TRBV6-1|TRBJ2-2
CASNRQGHGELFF
TGTGCCAGCAACAGACAGGGGCACGGGGAGCTGTTTTTT
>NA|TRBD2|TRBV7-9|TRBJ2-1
CASSGAGGAHEQFF
TGTGCCAGCAGCGGGGCGGGGGGGGCACATGAGCAGTTCTTC
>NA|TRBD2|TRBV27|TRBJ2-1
CASSLSGDNEQFF
TGTGCCAGCAGTCTTAGCGGGGACAATGAGCAGTTCTTC